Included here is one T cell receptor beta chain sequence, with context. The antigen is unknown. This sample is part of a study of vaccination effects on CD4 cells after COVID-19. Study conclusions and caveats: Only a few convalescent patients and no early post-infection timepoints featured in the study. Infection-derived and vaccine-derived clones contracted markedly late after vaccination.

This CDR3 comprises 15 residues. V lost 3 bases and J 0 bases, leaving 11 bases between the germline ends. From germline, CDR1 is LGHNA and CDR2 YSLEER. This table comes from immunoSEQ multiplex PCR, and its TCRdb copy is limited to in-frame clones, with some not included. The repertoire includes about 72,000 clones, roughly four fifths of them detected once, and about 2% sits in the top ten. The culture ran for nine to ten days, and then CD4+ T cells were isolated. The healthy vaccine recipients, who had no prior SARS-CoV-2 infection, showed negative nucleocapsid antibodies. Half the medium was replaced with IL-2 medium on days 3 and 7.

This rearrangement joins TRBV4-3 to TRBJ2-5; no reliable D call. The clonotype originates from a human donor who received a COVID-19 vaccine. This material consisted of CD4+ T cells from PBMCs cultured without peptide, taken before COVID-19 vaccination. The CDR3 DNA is TGCGCCAGCAGCCAGCTATTAGAGTACCAAGAGACCCAGTACTTC. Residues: CASSQLLEYQETQYF.